The clone carrying this TCR beta chain was seen only a few times. As yet, its antigen is unknown. TCRdb called the 5' RACE reads again in MiXCR, with one record for every CDR3 protein. The data contain 300,000 to 400,000 distinct CDR3 sequences, around 13% of them seen just once; the ten biggest clones take up around 3%. The sample belongs to a study of T cells after yellow fever vaccination. Study-level results: Post-booster samples contained most primary-vaccination clones (approximately 97% CD4, almost 90% CD8).

Sequences were derived from CD4+ T cells sorted from PBMCs, sampled 15 days after the yellow fever booster vaccination. This clonotype originated in a man aged 18 to 30 who received the YFV17D yellow fever vaccine.

In DNA form, the CDR3 reads TGCGCCAGCAGCTTGGGATACCAAGCTTTCTTT. Amino acid sequence: CASSLGYQAFF. This sequence joins TRBV5-1 and TRBJ1-1, with D unresolved. The CDR3 length is 11 residues. The ends were cut back, 0 bases at V and 9 bases at J, with 6 bases in the middle. Germline assignment: CDR1 SGHRS and CDR2 YFSETQ. The variable domain in full, completed from reference TRBV5-1 and TRBJ1-1, reads KAGVTQTPRYLIKTRGQQVTLSCSPISGHRSVSWYQQTPGQGLQFLFEYFSETQRNKGNFPGRFSGRQFSNSRSEMNVSTLELGDSALYLCASSLGYQAFFGQGTRLTVV.